This T cell receptor (beta chain) was captured in a study of T cell changes during pregnancy in multiple sclerosis. This clone is deemed medium-sized. Method: immunoSEQ multiplex PCR; TCRdb's copy keeps in-frame clones and lacks some. The repertoire consists of roughly 51,000 clones, with approximately 94% occurring once and the leading ten covering less than 6%. CDR3 length: 15 residues. Per germline, CDR1 SQVTM and CDR2 ANQGSEA. V lost 1 base and J lost 5; bases outside the gene matches: 10. This clonotype was obtained from a female donor with multiple sclerosis, enrolled in a pregnancy study. The sequenced sample was CD8+ T cells from peripheral blood mononuclear cells, obtained before pregnancy. The chain uses TRBV29-1 and TRBJ1-2; 7 bases are a match to TRBD1. CDR3 amino acids: CSVEGRQGLLYGYTF. The CDR3 region has the DNA TGCAGCGTTGAAGGACGACAGGGTCTTCTTTATGGCTACACCTTC.